Below, one TCR beta chain is given with its context. This clone was counted a single time. The target of this receptor is not known. Base-call qualities are not available, and no considerably larger clone is one nucleotide away. V is cut by 9 bases and J by 2 bases, and the space between the germline ends is 21 bases. Its CDR3 holds 16 amino acids, cysteine through phenylalanine. Only the CDR3 DNA stays, 48 bases, in frame from base 1. Sequences LNHNV (CDR1) and YYDKDF (CDR2) are obtained from the germline V gene (reference sequence). The library was prepared using the immunoSEQ multiplex PCR assay. For the multiplex PCR, a mixture combining 60 forward primers for TCR Vbeta segments and 13 reverse primers for TCR Jbeta segments was used. The CDR3 region of rearranged TCR beta genes was amplified from genomic DNA with a multiplex PCR assay. On the Illumina HiSeq System, the amplified TCR beta libraries were sequenced as 87-base-pair reads. As for how the authors treated the data: A later analysis tallied roughly 78 million unique TCR beta chains across the 666 repertoires, and approximately 11 million of those chains were shared by two or more donors. A nearest-neighbor algorithm error-corrected the raw reads and collapsed the reads into unique sequences, merging closely related sequences to remove PCR and sequencing errors. Alignment of CDR3 sequences to IMGT reference sequences was used to assign V, D and J gene segments. For a sequence to be retained, a match of at least six nucleotides to both a V gene segment and a J gene segment was required. Rearrangements were called productive when the CDR3 lacked stop codons and stayed in frame with V and J; all others were non-productive. CDR3 was defined by IMGT convention, running from the second conserved V-encoded cysteine to the conserved J-encoded phenylalanine. The earlier analysis of about 640 of the donors excluded any sequence lacking an unambiguous match to a single V gene segment. In an earlier analysis of several hundred of the donors, V segments were called functional above 56.7% productive rearrangements and were called segregating when the between-donor standard deviation exceeded 5%. A statistical classification framework was built for diagnosing cytomegalovirus status from the catalog of TCR beta chain sequences. A later analysis assigned V and J genes by comparing TCR nucleotide sequences with IMGT/GENE-DB human TR gene sequences. Using the TCRdist pipeline, a later analysis assigned CDR3 sequences along with most-parsimonious VDJ recombination scenarios. A later analysis defined each TCR beta chain by its CDR3 amino acid sequence plus V-gene family, and excluded reads lacking a unique V-gene family. In a later analysis, around 650 highly shared, low-generation-probability nucleotide sequences were removed to address suspected cross-contamination and a sequencing artifact. For each public chain, a later analysis derived a clonal expansion index from normalized ranks of inferred template counts within each repertoire. Generation probabilities in a later analysis came from a VDJ recombination model fitted to out-of-frame rearrangements, and those results were checked against IGoR. Hypergeometric tests were used in a later analysis to score TCR-TCR, TCR-HLA and TCR-CMV co-occurrence, with a repertoire-size bias correction applied to the TCR pairs. A later analysis estimated false discovery rates by permuting HLA or CMV assignments 20 times. In a later analysis, co-occurring TCRs were grouped with DBSCAN, and TCRdist sequence similarity was added when clustering was performed within HLA-allele-positive subsets. Co-occurrence clustering excluded repertoires with fewer than 30,000 or more than 120,000 public chains, plus five with anomalous nucleotide sharing. TCRdb took over this immuneACCESS table, retaining in-frame rearrangements with V and J assigned. Such tables are incomplete; in checked studies, under half of the missing clones stem from an unresolved V gene, and the remainder is unexplained. Clonal size and the V and J genes are those of that table, whereas D and trimming came from the DNA. The sample contains roughly 160,000 clones, under 80% of them found a single time. 4.3% of the sample is in the top ten clones.

The record originates from a study of cytomegalovirus exposure and HLA in healthy donors (dated by TCRdb to 2015 to 2018). Regarding the study in general: An earlier analysis of several hundred of the donors reported 276 Gb of sequence data and 95 million to 130 million unique TCR beta sequences obtained from about 179 million T cells. Roughly 310 gigabases of sequencing data and tens of millions of unique TCR sequences were included in an early release covering around 600 HLA-typed donors. Genome-wide SNP genotypes for about 55% of the roughly 670 donors were used in a later genetic analysis, which treated that subset as a discovery cohort. The number of typed donors differed by locus: about 620-640 for A, B, C, DRB1 and DQB1; some 500 for DQA1; 600 to 610 for DPA1; and some 470 for DPB1. The study profiled the T cell repertoires of under 700 subjects by immunosequencing and related them to cytomegalovirus serostatus. Donor age, sex, ethnicity and CMV serostatus were compiled together with the repertoire data. An earlier analysis of around 540 of the donors applied high-throughput TCR beta sequencing to assess whether each TCR beta V gene segment acted as functional or pseudogenic. The genetic ancestry cluster associated with self-reported Caucasian donors included about 81% of the roughly 390 genotyped donors. Besides the first cohort of hundreds of subjects, a separate validation cohort made up of over 100 different subjects was used. Because of strong linkage in the cohort, roughly five DR-DQ haplotypes were treated as single units for association and clustering. Rather than using new phenotypic data, the later analysis identified candidate immune exposures from TCR beta sequences and from how often those sequences occurred across donors. The study was designed to test whether signatures of past pathogen exposure could be identified by cataloging public T cell receptors. To study patterns of TCR occurrence, a later analysis re-analyzed previously published TCR beta repertoires from around 670 donors and added high-resolution HLA genotyping. Both class I and class II loci were covered by HLA typing, at four-digit resolution. On average, around 230,000 unique TCR beta nucleotide sequences were sequenced per donor among some 420 genotyped donors of the cohort, with roughly 18% of those sequences being non-productive. All discovery cohort repertoires had been generated on a single sequencing platform. To predict cytomegalovirus infection status, the study brought together high-throughput TCR immunosequencing, statistical association of individual TCRs with disease status, and machine learning. Overall study results and their limits: A group of highly shared sequence variants was considered likely to be a technical artifact of the sequencing pipeline. Linkage disequilibrium might explain the correlated functional status among segregating V segments, but an unknown experimental factor could not be excluded. In a later analysis, TCR association rates were found to vary across HLA loci, with the most associated TCRs seen for DRB1 alleles and the fewest for HLA-C alleles. Presence/absence analyses assumed roughly uniform sequencing depth across donors, an assumption that may not hold. In an earlier analysis of 587 of the donors, most TCR beta V segments appeared in productive rearrangements about 87% or about 30% of the time, broadly matching IMGT annotations. In a later analysis, HLA-associated TCR beta chains were found to be more clonally expanded and to have lower generation probabilities than equally common non-associated chains. In both the original and validation cohorts, the classifier was reported to diagnose cytomegalovirus status with high specificity and sensitivity. A later genetic analysis reported fewer N-insertions in productive TCRs among donors in an Asian-associated ancestry cluster than the roughly 670-donor mean. For the cohort, immune exposure information was limited to CMV serostatus. According to the authors, the approach could potentially be generalized to other disease states and immunological phenotypes. A later analysis reported that several top co-occurrence clusters appeared linked to parvovirus B19, influenza, CMV and Epstein-Barr virus. The study listed approximately 150 TCR beta chains as associated with cytomegalovirus. Most CMV-associated TCR beta chains appeared to be HLA-restricted in a later analysis, and the HLA associations seemed to be driven largely by CMV exposure. Fewer than 20 rarely observed V segments, including chromosome 9 orphons, were excluded from the earlier analysis of about 500 of the donors because counts were too low. A later analysis associated 16,951 TCR beta sequences with specific HLA alleles at a false discovery rate of 0.05. A later genetic analysis associated a missense DCLRE1C variant with V-gene and J-gene trimming of TCR beta chains, and an independent cohort replicated the association. A few of the identified cytomegalovirus-associated TCR beta chains were confirmed in vitro to be specific for cytomegalovirus antigens. When HLA alleles, especially DR and DQ, strongly co-occurred, TCR associations were difficult to assign to individual alleles. Most TCR sequences were observed very rarely across donors, whereas some public TCRs were present in many individuals. This cohort had only TCR beta chains sequenced, and the lack of alpha or paired-chain data limited which features could be detected. Some IMGT-functional V segments, including TRBV6-2 and TRBV6-3, could not be told apart with the 87-base-pair reads, so those segments were excluded. A further reported finding was that TCR beta sequences accurately predicted the HLA-A and HLA-B alleles for most subjects in the first cohort. HLA typing was unavailable for some donors at each locus, so association tests used only the typed subset.

The cohort comprised hundreds of healthy bone marrow donors. Cohort members were all nominally healthy when sampled, although unrecorded immune exposures were likely present. The donor was CMV seronegative and was included in the group of a few hundred seronegative cohort members. Every donor gave a peripheral blood sample, and the peripheral blood mononuclear cells from that sample were used for TCR beta sequencing. The Qiagen DNeasy Blood Extraction Kit was used to extract genomic DNA from the blood cell samples. The receptor comes from a middle-aged man in good health and CMV-seronegative. Sequencing input: PBMCs. Recombination connected TRBV15 to TRBJ2-3, and perhaps TRBD2 as D gene, on 6 matching bases. CDR3 region: CATGGWTAGHTDTQYF. The base sequence is TGTGCCACGGGGGGATGGACCGCCGGTCACACAGATACGCAGTATTTT.